Below, one T cell receptor beta chain is given with its context. Only one count was recorded for this clone. The antigen it binds to is not known. No qualities accompany the bases; no much larger clone lies one base away. TCRbeta CDR3 regions were amplified from genomic DNA using the immunoSEQ Assay, a bias-controlled multiplex PCR. As for the original processing: Within the assay, amplification of reference gene primers was used to estimate how many nucleated cells each sample contained. Sequence reads were collapsed and filtered to measure the absolute abundance of every unique TCRbeta CDR3 rearrangement. For each sample, productive Simpson clonality was calculated by taking the square root of Simpson's diversity index across productive rearrangements. Sourced from immuneACCESS, this table was stored by TCRdb with only in-frame sequences that have V and J called. A share of the clones is absent; for the studies checked, an unresolved V gene accounts for under half, and the remainder has no known explanation. The DNA was the basis for D and trimming; V, J and clone size are from that table. In all, the sample holds about 200,000 clones, and roughly 86% of those were seen once. The ten largest account for around 1.5% of the sample.

The data were obtained in a study of blood T cell repertoires in COVID-19 (dated by TCRdb to the early 2020s). In terms of the full investigation: Samples from collaborators originated in the United States, Italy and Spain and spanned both the acute and convalescent phases of COVID-19. Where available, HLA class I and class II types were obtained from metadata supplied by the sample provider rather than from assay-based typing. The samples were drawn from two sources: the first 160 participants of the ongoing ImmuneRACE study, and 1,200 or so subjects contributed by 6 global collaborators. The prospective study material was composed of cDNA or gDNA derived from T cells, B-cell-depleted T cells, or PBMCs. The dataset comprised deeply sampled blood TCRbeta repertoires from subjects exposed to, actively infected with, or recovered from COVID-19. The repertoires were released in a freely available public database meant as a resource for research on the immune response to SARS-CoV-2. The sample metadata nearly always contained a de-identified subject ID, COVID-19 status, age in years and sex.

The collaborating institutions used their own protocols to collect whole blood in K2EDTA tubes. Collaborator samples were shipped for TCRbeta analysis as frozen whole blood, isolated PBMCs, or DNA extracted from either sample type. The CDR3, cysteine through phenylalanine, is 16 amino acids long. Solely the CDR3 DNA is kept, with 48 bases framed from the first base. Reading the germline V gene gives CDR1 ENHRY and CDR2 SYGVKD. V and J lose 0 bases and 2 bases, and a span of 11 bases separates them. What the research found in general, with its limitations: Clinical and demographic metadata were provided uncurated, with the amount varying by source and participant.

Sequencing used peripheral blood. The sequence links TRBV10-3 to TRBJ1-5; the D region possibly corresponds to TRBD1 (5 bases align). This receptor was taken from a man aged 18 to 29 with active or convalescent COVID-19. The nucleotide sequence reads as follows: TGTGCCATCAGTGAGTCGAGCGGAGGGGGCAATCAGCCCCAGCATTTT. It is translated as CAISESSGGGNQPQHF.